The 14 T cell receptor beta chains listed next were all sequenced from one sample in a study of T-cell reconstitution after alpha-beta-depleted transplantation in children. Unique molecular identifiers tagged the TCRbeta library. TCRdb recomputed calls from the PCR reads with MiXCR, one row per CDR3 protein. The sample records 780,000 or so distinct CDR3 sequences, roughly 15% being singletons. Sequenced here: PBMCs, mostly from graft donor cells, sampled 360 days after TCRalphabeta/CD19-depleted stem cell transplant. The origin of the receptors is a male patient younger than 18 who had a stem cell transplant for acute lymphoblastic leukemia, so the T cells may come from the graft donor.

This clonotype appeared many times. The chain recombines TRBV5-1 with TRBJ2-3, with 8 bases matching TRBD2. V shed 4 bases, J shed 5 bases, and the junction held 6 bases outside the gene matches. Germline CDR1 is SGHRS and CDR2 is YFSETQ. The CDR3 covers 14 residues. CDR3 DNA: TGCGCCAGCAGCGATGGACTAGCAGGAGATACGCAGTATTTT. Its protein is CASSDGLAGDTQYF.

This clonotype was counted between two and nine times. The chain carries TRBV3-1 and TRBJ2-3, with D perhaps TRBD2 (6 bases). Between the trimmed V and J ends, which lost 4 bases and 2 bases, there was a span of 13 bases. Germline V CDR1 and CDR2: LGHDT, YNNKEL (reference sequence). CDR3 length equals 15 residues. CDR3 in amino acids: CASSRGLLDTDTQYF. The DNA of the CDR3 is TGTGCCAGCAGCCGGGGACTTCTAGACACAGATACGCAGTATTTT.

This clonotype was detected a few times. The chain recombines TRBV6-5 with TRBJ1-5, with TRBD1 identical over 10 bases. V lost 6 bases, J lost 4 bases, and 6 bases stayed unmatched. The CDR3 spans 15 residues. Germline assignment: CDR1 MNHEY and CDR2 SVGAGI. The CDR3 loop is CASRPDRGLNQPQHF. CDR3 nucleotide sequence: TGTGCCAGCAGACCCGACAGGGGGCTTAATCAGCCCCAGCATTTT.

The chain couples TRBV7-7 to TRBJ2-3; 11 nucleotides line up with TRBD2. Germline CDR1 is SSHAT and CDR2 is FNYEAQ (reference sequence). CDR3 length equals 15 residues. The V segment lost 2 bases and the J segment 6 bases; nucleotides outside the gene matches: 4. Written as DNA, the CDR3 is TGTGCCAGCAGCTTACTAGCGGGAGGAATCGATACGCAGTATTTT. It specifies CASSLLAGGIDTQYF.

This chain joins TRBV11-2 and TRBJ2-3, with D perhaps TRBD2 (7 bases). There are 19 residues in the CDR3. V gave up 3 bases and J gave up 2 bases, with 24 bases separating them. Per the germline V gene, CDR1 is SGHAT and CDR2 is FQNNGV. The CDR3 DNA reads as TGTGCCAGCAGCTTTTCTTTCCTTTGGGGGCGGGAGTCCACAGATACGCAGTATTTT. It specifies CASSFSFLWGRESTDTQYF.

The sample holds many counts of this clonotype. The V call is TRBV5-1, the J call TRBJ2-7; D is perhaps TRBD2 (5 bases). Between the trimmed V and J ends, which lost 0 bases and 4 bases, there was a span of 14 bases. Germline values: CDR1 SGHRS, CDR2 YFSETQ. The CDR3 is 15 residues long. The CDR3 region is CASSLEPYPGYEQYF. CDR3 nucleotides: TGCGCCAGCAGCTTGGAACCTTACCCGGGATACGAGCAGTACTTC. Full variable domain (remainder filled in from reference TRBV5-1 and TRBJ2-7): KAGVTQTPRYLIKTRGQQVTLSCSPISGHRSVSWYQQTPGQGLQFLFEYFSETQRNKGNFPGRFSGRQFSNSRSEMNVSTLELGDSALYLCASSLEPYPGYEQYFGPGTRLTVT.

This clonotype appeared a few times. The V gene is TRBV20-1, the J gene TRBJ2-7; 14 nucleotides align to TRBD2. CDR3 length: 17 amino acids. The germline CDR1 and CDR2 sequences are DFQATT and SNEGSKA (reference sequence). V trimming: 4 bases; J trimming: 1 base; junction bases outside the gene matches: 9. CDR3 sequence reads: CSANTGTSGSLSYEQYF. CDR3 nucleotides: TGCAGTGCTAATACCGGGACTAGCGGGAGCCTTTCCTACGAGCAGTACTTC.

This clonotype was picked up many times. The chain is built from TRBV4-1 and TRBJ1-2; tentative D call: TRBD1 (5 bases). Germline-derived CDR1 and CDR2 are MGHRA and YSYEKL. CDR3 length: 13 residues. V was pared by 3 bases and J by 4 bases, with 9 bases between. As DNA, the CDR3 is TGCGCCAGCAGCCACACGGGGCCCTATGGCTACACCTTC. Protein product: CASSHTGPYGYTF.

This chain's CDR3 is CASSVEQGSYTGELFF. Written as DNA, the CDR3 is TGTGCCAGCAGCGTAGAACAGGGCTCTTACACCGGGGAGCTGTTTTTT. This chain joins TRBV9 and TRBJ2-2, with a weak D call TRBD1 (6 bases). Germline V gives CDR1 SGDLS, CDR2 YYNGEE. The CDR3 extends over 16 amino acids. V was shortened by 0 bases and J by 3 bases, with 12 bases between the two germline ends.

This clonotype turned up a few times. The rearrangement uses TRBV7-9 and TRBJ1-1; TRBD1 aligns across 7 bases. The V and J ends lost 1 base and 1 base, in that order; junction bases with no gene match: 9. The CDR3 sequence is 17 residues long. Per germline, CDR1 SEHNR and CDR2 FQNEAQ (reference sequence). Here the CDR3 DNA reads TGTGCCAGCAGCTTAGGGGCAGGGGGAACTTGGAACACTGAAGCTTTCTTT. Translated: CASSLGAGGTWNTEAFF. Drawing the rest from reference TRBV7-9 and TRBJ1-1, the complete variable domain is DTGVSQNPRHKITKRGQNVTFRCDPISEHNRLYWYRQTLGQGPEFLTYFQNEAQLEKSRLLSDRFSAERPKGSFSTLEIQRTEQGDSAMYLCASSLGAGGTWNTEAFFGQGTRLTVV.

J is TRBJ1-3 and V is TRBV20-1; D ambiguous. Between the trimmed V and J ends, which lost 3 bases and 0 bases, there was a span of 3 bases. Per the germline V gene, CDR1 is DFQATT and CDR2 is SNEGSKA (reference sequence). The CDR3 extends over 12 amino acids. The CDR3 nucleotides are TGCAGTGCTAGTCGCTCTGGAAACACCATATATTTT. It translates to CSASRSGNTIYF.

Written as DNA, the CDR3 is TGTGCCAGCAGTCCCAGACAGGGTAAAGCCTACGAGCAGTACTTC. Translation: CASSPRQGKAYEQYF. The genes are TRBV7-6 and TRBJ2-7; 7 nucleotides line up with TRBD1. Germline CDR1 and CDR2: SGHVS and FNYEAQ. The CDR3 has 15 amino acids. The V segment lost 6 bases and the J segment 2 bases; nucleotides outside the gene matches: 10.

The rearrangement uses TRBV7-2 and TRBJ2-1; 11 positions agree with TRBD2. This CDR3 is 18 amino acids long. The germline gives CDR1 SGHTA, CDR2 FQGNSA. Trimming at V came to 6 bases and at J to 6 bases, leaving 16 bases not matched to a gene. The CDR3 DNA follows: TGTGCCAGCAGTCGGTTGGGTGGAACTAGCGGGAGTAGCAATGAGCAGTTCTTC. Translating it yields CASSRLGGTSGSSNEQFF.

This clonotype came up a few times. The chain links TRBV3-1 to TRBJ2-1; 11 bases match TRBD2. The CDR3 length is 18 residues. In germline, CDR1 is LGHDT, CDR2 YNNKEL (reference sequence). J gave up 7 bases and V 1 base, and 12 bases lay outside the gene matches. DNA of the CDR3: TGTGCCAGCAGCCAAGGCGGTTTAGCGGGAGGGCCCGGAAATGAGCAGTTCTTC. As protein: CASSQGGLAGGPGNEQFF.